The 30 T cell receptor beta chains below were found in one sample sequenced in a study of T-cell memory formation after mild COVID-19. TCRdb recomputed calls from the 5' RACE reads with MiXCR, one row per CDR3 protein. In the table there are 450,000 to 650,000 distinct CDR3 sequences, more than 15% of which are singletons. Sequencing was carried out using PBMCs or a T cell subset sorted from them (not recorded which). The receptors here all came from an adult woman who had mild COVID-19 (a few samples of this study predate the infection). Cell type and time point are not known.

V usage is TRBV12-3 or TRBV12-4 and J usage is TRBJ2-1; 12 nucleotides agree with TRBD2. V was pared by 1 base and J by 12 bases, with 4 bases of the junction left unmatched. The CDR3 is 14 residues long. The CDR3 is CASSLGLAGAGQFF. The CDR3 coding sequence is TGTGCCAGCAGTTTAGGACTAGCGGGAGCTGGGCAGTTCTTC.

This rearrangement joins TRBV6-2 or TRBV6-3 to TRBJ2-7, with TRBD2 matching 11 bases. Germline-derived CDR1 and CDR2 are MNHEY and SVGEGT. The V segment lost 2 bases and the J segment 6 bases; nucleotides outside the gene matches: 9. This CDR3 is built from 16 residues. The CDR3 DNA reads TGTGCCAGCAGTTACGCGACTAGCGGGACGTCTCTCGAGCAGTACTTC. Residues: CASSYATSGTSLEQYF.

The V call is TRBV12-3 or TRBV12-4, the J call TRBJ2-1; perhaps TRBD2 as D (6 bases). The CDR3 has 14 amino acids. Trimming stripped 6 bases from V and 2 bases from J, with 11 bases between. CDR3 protein: CASRPEGPYNEQFF. The CDR3 DNA sequence: TGTGCCAGCAGGCCGGAGGGGCCCTACAATGAGCAGTTCTTC.

The V gene is TRBV20-1, the J gene TRBJ1-4, with D tentatively TRBD1 (5 bases). The V end was cut by 2 bases, the J end by 0 bases, with 13 bases between. Germline V CDR1 and CDR2: DFQATT, SNEGSKA (reference sequence). There are 16 residues in the CDR3. DNA for the CDR3: TGCAGTGCTAGAATCCAGGGTTTTACAACTAATGAAAAACTGTTTTTT. The encoded protein is CSARIQGFTTNEKLFF.

The chain carries TRBV20-1 and TRBJ2-5, with a weak D call TRBD2 (6 bases). Germline V lookup: CDR1 DFQATT, CDR2 SNEGSKA (reference sequence). V lost 0 bases and J lost 5, with 16 bases in between. The CDR3 has 15 amino acids. CDR3 DNA: TGCAGTGCTAGAGATCTGGGAGGTTGGTCCGAGACCCAGTACTTC. Translation gives CSARDLGGWSETQYF.

This chain joins TRBV7-6 and TRBJ2-1; no clear D. Germline CDR1 reads SGHVS; CDR2 reads FNYEAQ. With 5 bases removed from V and 5 bases from J, the gap between germline ends came to 4 bases. The CDR3 loop spans 11 amino acids. This CDR3 reads CASSDDNEQFF. CDR3 DNA: TGTGCCAGCAGCGATGACAATGAGCAGTTCTTC.

This clonotype was detected only a few times. V gene TRBV10-3 combines with J gene TRBJ2-1, with D perhaps TRBD2 (6 bases). From germline, CDR1 is ENHRY and CDR2 SYGVKD. V dropped 2 bases and J dropped 7 bases, with 9 bases sitting between them. The CDR3 totals 13 residues. CDR3 loop: CAISEPGRNEQFF. In nucleotides, the CDR3 is TGTGCCATCAGTGAGCCGGGGAGGAATGAGCAGTTCTTC.

This clonotype occurred a few times. The chain employs TRBV11-2 and TRBJ2-2; 10 nucleotides align to TRBD2. The V and J ends lost 3 bases and 5 bases, in that order; junction bases with no gene match: 6. Germline loops: CDR1 SGHAT, CDR2 FQNNGV. The CDR3 contains 16 residues. CDR3 sequence: CASSFPSGRWTGELFF. The DNA for the CDR3 is TGTGCCAGCAGCTTCCCTAGCGGGAGATGGACCGGGGAGCTGTTTTTT.

This clonotype was seen many times. The chain is built from TRBV12-3 or TRBV12-4 and TRBJ2-2; D may be TRBD1 (6 bases). The ends were cut back, 5 bases at V and 1 base at J, with 14 bases in the middle. The CDR3 sequence is 16 residues long. CDR3: CASSRPPGQNTGELFF. In DNA form, the CDR3 reads TGTGCCAGCAGTAGGCCTCCGGGACAGAACACCGGGGAGCTGTTTTTT.

The chain links TRBV29-1 to TRBJ2-4, with D perhaps matching TRBD1 (5 bases). CDR1 and CDR2 (germline): SQVTM, ANQGSEA. Trimming pared 4 bases from V and 0 bases from J, leaving 28 bases between. The CDR3 is 20 residues long. CDR3 nucleotides: TGCAGCGTTGCAGGGCAGAATGACGGAAGAGGAAGACTAGCCAAAAACATTCAGTACTTC. Protein: CSVAGQNDGRGRLAKNIQYF.

In its sample, this clonotype was seen a few times. The chain recombines TRBV7-2 with TRBJ2-2; 9 nucleotides align to TRBD2. Germline lookup yields CDR1 SGHTA and CDR2 FQGNSA. V trimming: 2 bases; J trimming: 5 bases; junction bases outside the gene matches: 15. The CDR3 covers 19 residues. In nucleotides, the CDR3 is TGTGCCAGCAGCTTAATCTGGCTAGCGGGAACGGCAAATACCGGGGAGCTGTTTTTT. Protein sequence: CASSLIWLAGTANTGELFF.

This clonotype has a count of ten or more. This chain joins TRBV7-3 and TRBJ2-1; 11 bases are shared with TRBD2. CDR1 SGHTA and CDR2 FQGTGA come from the germline V gene. This CDR3 region has 16 residues. With V trimmed by 2 bases and J by 0 bases, 0 bases remained unmatched. CDR3 sequence: CASSLGLAGSYNEQFF. The DNA for the CDR3 is TGTGCCAGCAGCTTAGGACTAGCGGGCTCCTACAATGAGCAGTTCTTC.

The sample holds a few counts of this clonotype. This rearrangement joins TRBV5-1 to TRBJ2-7; 8 bases line up with TRBD1. The CDR3 runs 14 residues. With 5 bases clipped from V and 3 bases from J, the junction kept 7 bases outside the gene matches. Germline V CDR1 and CDR2: SGHRS, YFSETQ. The CDR3 nucleotides are TGCGCCAGCAGGTCCGGGACAGGTGACTACGAGCAGTACTTC. Protein: CASRSGTGDYEQYF. Complete variable domain (other parts from reference TRBV5-1 and TRBJ2-7): KAGVTQTPRYLIKTRGQQVTLSCSPISGHRSVSWYQQTPGQGLQFLFEYFSETQRNKGNFPGRFSGRQFSNSRSEMNVSTLELGDSALYLCASRSGTGDYEQYFGPGTRLTVT.

The rearrangement uses TRBV5-1 and TRBJ1-3; D is uncertain. The CDR3 runs 14 residues. The germline gives CDR1 SGHRS, CDR2 YFSETQ. V lost 6 bases, J lost 2 bases, and 12 bases lay in between. CDR3 protein: CASTDSSPGNTIYF. The CDR3 region has the DNA TGCGCCAGCACCGACTCCTCGCCTGGAAACACCATATATTTT.

The chain links TRBV7-8 to TRBJ1-1, with TRBD1 matching 7 bases. With 5 bases clipped from V and 1 base from J, the junction kept 4 bases outside the gene matches. This CDR3 comprises 14 residues. Germline values: CDR1 SGHVS, CDR2 FQNEAQ. CDR3 DNA: TGTGCCAGCAGCCCGGGACAGCGGAACACTGAAGCTTTCTTT. Amino acids: CASSPGQRNTEAFF.

This clonotype showed up just a few times. This chain connects TRBV14 to TRBJ2-7; no clear D gene. The CDR3 has 15 amino acids. Per the germline V gene, CDR1 is SGHDN and CDR2 is FVKESK. V gave up 1 base and J gave up 7 bases, with 17 bases separating them. The DNA for the CDR3 is TGTGCCAGCAGCCAAGGGGCAGCCAGGTCATGGGAGCAGTACTTC. Translated: CASSQGAARSWEQYF.

This clonotype was detected only a few times. The chain carries TRBV4-2 and TRBJ1-1, with 8 bases lining up with TRBD1. This CDR3 has 20 residues. Germline V gene data show CDR1 as LGHNA and CDR2 as YNFKEQ. V lost 0 bases and J lost 4; bases outside the gene matches: 19. CDR3 in amino acids: CASSQETRTGLWFLGTEAFF. The CDR3 DNA follows: TGTGCCAGCAGCCAAGAGACAAGGACAGGGTTGTGGTTCCTTGGCACTGAAGCTTTCTTT.

The rearrangement joins TRBV7-2 to TRBJ1-2, with TRBD1 matching over 7 bases. The CDR3 is 15 residues long. Germline lookup yields CDR1 SGHTA and CDR2 FQGNSA. V dropped 0 bases and J dropped 4; count of bases not matched to a gene: 5. CDR3 sequence reads: CASSLAGTASYGYTF. Here the CDR3 DNA reads TGTGCCAGCAGCTTAGCGGGGACAGCTAGCTATGGCTACACCTTC.

This clonotype turned up a few times. V and J are TRBV6-5 and TRBJ2-7, with TRBD2 matching over 10 bases. The CDR3 is 17 residues long. The V gene's germline CDR1 is MNHEY and CDR2 SVGAGI. The V gene end was trimmed by 2 bases and the J gene end by 0 bases; junction bases not matched to a gene: 7. CDR3: CASSYLASGRSSYEQYF. CDR3 sequence (DNA): TGTGCCAGCAGTTACCTGGCTAGCGGGAGAAGCTCCTACGAGCAGTACTTC.

This rearrangement joins TRBV4-1 to TRBJ1-2; no reliable D call. This CDR3 has 13 amino acids. Trimming cost V 1 base and J 8 bases, with 11 bases left between them. The germline V gene encodes CDR1 MGHRA and CDR2 YSYEKL. The CDR3 sequence is CASSQVTSWGYTF. The CDR3 DNA is TGCGCCAGCAGCCAAGTTACATCATGGGGCTACACCTTC.

The chain recombines TRBV10-3 with TRBJ1-2; TRBD1 is a possible D gene (5 bases). Trimming left V 3 bases short and J 2 bases short, with 13 bases between. CDR1 and CDR2 from the germline V gene are ENHRY and SYGVKD. CDR3 length equals 15 residues. CDR3 sequence reads: CAISEPGRINYGYTF. The CDR3 DNA follows: TGTGCCATCAGTGAACCGGGACGGATAAACTATGGCTACACCTTC.

There are a few counts of this clonotype. This rearrangement joins TRBV6-5 to TRBJ1-5; the D is unclear. Germline assignment: CDR1 MNHEY and CDR2 SVGAGI. This CDR3 has 15 amino acids. Trimming removed 0 bases from V and 10 bases from J, with 16 bases in between. The chain's CDR3 is CASSYSGSLGQPQHF. CDR3 bases: TGTGCCAGCAGTTACTCGGGCAGCCTAGGGCAACCCCAGCATTTT.

This clonotype was observed a handful of times. V gene TRBV5-1 combines with J gene TRBJ1-1; TRBD1 aligns across 7 bases. The CDR3 runs 11 residues. V lost 7 bases, J lost 5 bases, and 2 bases stayed unmatched. Germline-derived CDR1 and CDR2 are SGHRS and YFSETQ. The CDR3 DNA is TGCGCCAGCCAGGGGGGAACTGAAGCTTTCTTT. Translating it yields CASQGGTEAFF.

The chain joins TRBV12-3 or TRBV12-4 to TRBJ2-7, with D perhaps TRBD2 (6 bases). The CDR3 spans 15 residues. Trimming stripped 5 bases from V and 0 bases from J, with 14 bases between. CDR3 bases: TGTGCCAGCAGTACGACGGGAGCCAGCTCCTACGAGCAGTACTTC. Its translation: CASSTTGASSYEQYF.

This chain links TRBV6-5 with TRBJ1-1; possible D gene TRBD1, 6 bases. The CDR3 is 16 residues long. The germline V gene encodes CDR1 MNHEY and CDR2 SVGAGI. Trimming pared 0 bases from V and 3 bases from J, leaving 14 bases between. This CDR3 reads CASSYSVAGADTEAFF. DNA for the CDR3: TGTGCCAGCAGTTACTCGGTGGCAGGGGCAGACACTGAAGCTTTCTTT.

J is TRBJ2-7 and V is TRBV15; D gene unclear. V gave up 0 bases and J gave up 0 bases, with 9 bases separating them. This CDR3 spans 15 amino acids. The germline V gene has CDR1 LNHNV and CDR2 YYDKDF (reference sequence). The CDR3 nucleotides are TGTGCCACCAGCAGAGAAGTCCTGAGCTCCTACGAGCAGTACTTC. This translates into CATSREVLSSYEQYF.

The chain combines TRBV6-5 with TRBJ2-7; 8 bases fit TRBD1. The CDR3 extends over 13 amino acids. With V trimmed by 6 bases and J by 6 bases, 7 bases remained unmatched. In germline, CDR1 is MNHEY, CDR2 SVGAGI. The CDR3 sequence is CASSHRGDGEQYF. Written as DNA, the CDR3 is TGTGCCAGCAGCCACAGGGGGGACGGCGAGCAGTACTTC.

This chain uses TRBV11-2 with TRBJ2-5; perhaps D is TRBD1 or TRBD2 (5 bases each). Germline CDR1 SGHAT, CDR2 FQNNGV. The CDR3 is 15 residues long. V was pared by 3 bases and J by 5 bases, with 16 bases between. CDR3 residues: CASSFGDQVLETQYF. CDR3 DNA sequence: TGTGCCAGCAGCTTTGGGGACCAGGTCCTGGAGACCCAGTACTTC.

This clonotype was seen only a few times. The V call is TRBV12-3 or TRBV12-4, the J call TRBJ1-1; D unclear. The V end was cut by 2 bases, the J end by 4 bases, with 14 bases between. The CDR3 is 15 residues long. CDR3 in DNA: TGTGCCAGCAGTTTAACTGGGTCCAGGACCACTGAAGCTTTCTTT. The encoded protein is CASSLTGSRTTEAFF.

The V gene is TRBV15, the J gene TRBJ2-1; 7 bases fit TRBD2. Germline assignment: CDR1 LNHNV and CDR2 YYDKDF (reference sequence). The CDR3 contains 17 residues. J gave up 0 bases and V 4 bases, and 9 bases lay outside the gene matches. CDR3 in DNA: TGTGCCACCAGCACTGCCGGGACGGGGGGCTCCTACAATGAGCAGTTCTTC. Translation gives CATSTAGTGGSYNEQFF. Filled out from reference TRBV15 and TRBJ2-1, the complete variable domain reads DAMVIQNPRYQVTQFGKPVTLSCSQTLNHNVMYWYQQKSSQAPKLLFHYYDKDFNNEADTPDNFQSRRPNTSFCFLDIRSPGLGDTAMYLCATSTAGTGGSYNEQFFGPGTRLTVL.